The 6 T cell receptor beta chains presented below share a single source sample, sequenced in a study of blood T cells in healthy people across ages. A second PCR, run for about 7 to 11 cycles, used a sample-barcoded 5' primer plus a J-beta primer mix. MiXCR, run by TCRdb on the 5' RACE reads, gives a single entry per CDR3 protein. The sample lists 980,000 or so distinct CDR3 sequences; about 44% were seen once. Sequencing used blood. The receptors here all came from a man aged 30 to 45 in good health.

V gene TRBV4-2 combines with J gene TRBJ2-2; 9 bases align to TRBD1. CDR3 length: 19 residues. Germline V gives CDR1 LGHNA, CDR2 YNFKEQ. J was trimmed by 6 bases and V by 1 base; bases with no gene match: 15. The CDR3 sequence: CASSQVAGQGTGGSGELFF. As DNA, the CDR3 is TGTGCCAGCAGCCAAGTTGCAGGACAGGGGACAGGCGGGTCCGGGGAGCTGTTTTTT.

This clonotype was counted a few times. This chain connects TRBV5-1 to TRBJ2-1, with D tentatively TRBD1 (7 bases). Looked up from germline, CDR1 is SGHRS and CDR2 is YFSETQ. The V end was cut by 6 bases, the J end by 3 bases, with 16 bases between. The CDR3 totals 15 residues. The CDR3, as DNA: TGCGCCAGCAACGAGGGGGCGGGGCTCTACAATGAGCAGTTCTTC. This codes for CASNEGAGLYNEQFF.

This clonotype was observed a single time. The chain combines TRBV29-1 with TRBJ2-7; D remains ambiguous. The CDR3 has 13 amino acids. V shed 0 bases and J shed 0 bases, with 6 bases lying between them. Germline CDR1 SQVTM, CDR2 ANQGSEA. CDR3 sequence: CSVEDTSSYEQYF. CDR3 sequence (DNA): TGCAGCGTTGAAGACACGAGCTCCTACGAGCAGTACTTC.

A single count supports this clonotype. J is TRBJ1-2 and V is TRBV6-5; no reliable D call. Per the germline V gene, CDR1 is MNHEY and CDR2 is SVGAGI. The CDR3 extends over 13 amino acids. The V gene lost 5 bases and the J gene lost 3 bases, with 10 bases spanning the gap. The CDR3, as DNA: TGTGCCAGCAGTCCCCTGGGTCACTATGGCTACACCTTC. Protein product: CASSPLGHYGYTF.

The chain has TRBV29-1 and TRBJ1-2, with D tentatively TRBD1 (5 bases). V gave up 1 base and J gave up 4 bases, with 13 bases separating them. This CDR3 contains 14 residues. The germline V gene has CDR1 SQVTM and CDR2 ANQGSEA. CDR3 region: CSVEGRDGSYGYTF. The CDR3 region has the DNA TGCAGCGTTGAAGGTCGGGACGGGTCCTATGGCTACACCTTC.

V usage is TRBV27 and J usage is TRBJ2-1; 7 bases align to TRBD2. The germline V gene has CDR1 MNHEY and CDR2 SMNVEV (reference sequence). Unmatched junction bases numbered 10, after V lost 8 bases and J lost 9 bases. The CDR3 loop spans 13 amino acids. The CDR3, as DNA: TGTGCCAGCCTCCTAGCCCCGGGGGGTGAGCAGTTCTTC. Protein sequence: CASLLAPGGEQFF.